The rows below give T cell receptor beta chains drawn from one sample of a study of CD8 T cells in Susac syndrome. TCRdb passed the immunoSEQ multiplex PCR reads through MiXCR, listing each CDR3 protein once. The sample holds about 180,000 distinct CDR3 sequences, just under 95% seen once. The sample consisted of CD4+ T cells from PBMCs. All receptors derive from a human donor with Susac syndrome. Each CDR3 is given with its conserved first and last residue. A D gene is named only where the DNA matches it firmly. Not all rows give a size; the values are once, few, many and, for expanded clones, a class.

v_gene	j_gene	abundance	d_gene	CDR3aa	CDR3nt
TRBV27	TRBJ2-5	once	NA	CASSLNGQETQYF	TGTGCCAGCAGTTTGAACGGCCAAGAGACCCAGTACTTC
TRBV27	TRBJ1-1	NA	NA	CASSIGQANTEAFF	TGTGCCAGCAGTATAGGACAAGCGAACACTGAAGCTTTCTTT
TRBV7-8	TRBJ2-1	once	TRBD2	CASSQGRRGASNEQFF	TGTGCCAGCAGCCAGGGGAGGCGGGGGGCGTCCAATGAGCAGTTCTTC
TRBV20-1	TRBJ2-7	NA	TRBD1	CSARWATGLYEQYF	TGCAGTGCTAGGTGGGCGACAGGGCTCTACGAGCAGTACTTC
TRBV5-1	TRBJ1-1	once	NA	CASSQRDDTEAFF	TGCGCCAGCAGCCAGAGGGACGACACTGAAGCTTTCTTT
TRBV28	TRBJ2-7	NA	TRBD1	CASSWAQGQSYEQYF	TGTGCCAGCAGTTGGGCCCAGGGACAGTCCTACGAGCAGTACTTC
TRBV2	TRBJ2-1	NA	TRBD1	CASSAWDRGRDEQFF	TGTGCCAGCAGTGCCTGGGACAGGGGGCGCGATGAGCAGTTCTTC
TRBV12-3/TRBV12-4	TRBJ1-1	NA	NA	CASSFGQPNTEAFF	TGTGCCAGCAGTTTTGGGCAGCCGAACACTGAAGCTTTCTTT
TRBV12-3/TRBV12-4	TRBJ1-2	NA	NA	CASSFRPLGREMLGYTF	TGTGCCAGCAGTTTTAGGCCCCTGGGACGCGAAATGCTTGGCTACACCTTC
TRBV12-5	TRBJ1-1	NA	NA	CASGFMTSPQAALPEAFF	TGTGCTAGTGGTTTTATGACGTCCCCCCAGGCCGCACTCCCTGAAGCTTTCTTT
TRBV5-4	TRBJ2-7	NA	NA	CASSKDVSYEQYF	TGTGCCAGCAGCAAAGACGTCTCCTACGAGCAGTACTTC
TRBV29-1	TRBJ2-7	NA	NA	CSATETSYEQYF	TGCAGCGCAACCGAGACCTCCTACGAGCAGTACTTC
TRBV12-3/TRBV12-4	TRBJ2-1	NA	NA	CASSTGTGRHNEQFF	TGTGCCAGCAGTACCGGGACGGGCCGTCACAATGAGCAGTTCTTC
TRBV5-1	TRBJ2-3	NA	NA	CASRSETDTQYF	TGCGCCAGCAGATCCGAGACAGATACGCAGTATTTT
TRBV6-5	TRBJ2-7	NA	TRBD2	CASSYSLSLAGPLEQYF	TGTGCCAGCAGTTACTCGTTAAGTCTAGCGGGGCCCCTGGAGCAGTACTTC
TRBV11-2	TRBJ2-7	NA	NA	CASAETRGYEQYF	TGTGCCAGCGCCGAAACGAGGGGCTACGAGCAGTACTTC
TRBV20-1	TRBJ2-3	NA	NA	CSARSTATSWTDTQYF	TGCAGTGCTAGATCGACCGCGACTAGTTGGACAGATACGCAGTATTTT
TRBV6-2/TRBV6-3	TRBJ2-1	NA	NA	CASSPQTSEQFF	TGTGCCAGCAGCCCCCAGACGAGTGAGCAGTTCTTC
TRBV5-1	TRBJ2-2	NA	TRBD2	CASSLLASGSGELFF	TGCGCCAGCAGCTTGTTGGCTAGCGGGTCCGGGGAGCTGTTTTTT
TRBV4-2	TRBJ1-5	NA	NA	CASSQRDRGNQPQHF	TGTGCCAGCAGCCAGAGAGACAGAGGCAATCAGCCCCAGCATTTT
TRBV5-8	TRBJ2-1	NA	NA	CASSLAAGSTAYNEQFF	TGTGCCAGCAGCTTGGCGGCAGGGTCGACGGCTTACAATGAGCAGTTCTTC
TRBV7-8	TRBJ2-7	few	NA	CASSFDRSYEQYF	TGTGCCAGCAGCTTCGACCGATCCTACGAGCAGTACTTC
TRBV5-6	TRBJ1-2	few	NA	CASSLGGSYGYTF	TGTGCCAGCAGCTTGGGGGGATCATATGGCTACACCTTC
TRBV20-1	TRBJ2-1	once	NA	CSARLRLGSYNEQFF	TGCAGTGCTAGACTTCGCCTAGGCTCCTACAATGAGCAGTTCTTC
TRBV20-1	TRBJ2-1	NA	NA	CSASGSSYNEQFF	TGCAGTGCTAGCGGCAGCTCCTACAATGAGCAGTTCTTC
TRBV9	TRBJ2-7	NA	TRBD2	CASSVGVAGAYEQYF	TGTGCCAGCAGCGTAGGGGTAGCGGGAGCTTACGAGCAGTACTTC
TRBV15	TRBJ1-6	once	NA	CATSRDRKNSPLHF	TGTGCCACCAGCAGAGATCGAAAAAATTCACCCCTCCACTTT
TRBV2	TRBJ2-7	NA	TRBD2	CAGTREPPYEQYF	TGTGCCGGGACGCGGGAGCCGCCCTACGAGCAGTACTTC
TRBV3-1	TRBJ2-1	NA	NA	CASSQRGSGGTYNEQFF	TGTGCCAGCAGCCAAAGGGGTAGCGGAGGGACCTACAATGAGCAGTTCTTC
TRBV4-1	TRBJ1-4	NA	NA	CASSPSRQSEKLFF	TGCGCCAGCAGCCCCTCGAGACAATCTGAAAAACTGTTTTTT
TRBV9	TRBJ2-1	NA	NA	CASSPGLILTEQFF	TGTGCCAGCTCGCCCGGACTCATCCTTACGGAGCAGTTCTTC
TRBV20-1	TRBJ2-1	NA	NA	CSAMRDVNEQFF	TGCAGTGCCATGAGGGATGTCAATGAGCAGTTCTTC
TRBV7-2	TRBJ2-7	NA	TRBD2	CASSPTSGRPQYF	TGTGCCAGCAGCCCCACTAGCGGGAGGCCGCAGTACTTC
TRBV9	TRBJ2-7	NA	TRBD1	CASSAPNAGTEEQYF	TGTGCCAGCAGCGCTCCGAATGCCGGGACAGAAGAGCAGTACTTC
TRBV7-3	TRBJ2-2	NA	NA	CASSPSRTISQSTGELFF	TGTGCCAGCAGCCCAAGTAGGACGATCTCGCAGTCCACCGGGGAGCTGTTTTTT
TRBV5-4	TRBJ2-3	NA	TRBD1	CASSSGQPSTDTQYF	TGTGCCAGCAGCTCGGGACAGCCTAGCACAGATACGCAGTATTTT
TRBV5-4	TRBJ2-5	NA	TRBD2	CASRLAGGPRETQYF	TGTGCCAGCAGATTAGCGGGAGGGCCGAGGGAGACCCAGTACTTC
TRBV30	TRBJ2-3	few	NA	CAWGSGTDTQYF	TGTGCCTGGGGTAGCGGCACAGATACGCAGTATTTT
TRBV5-4	TRBJ2-3	NA	NA	CASSSFHSTDTQYF	TGTGCCAGCAGCTCCTTTCATAGCACAGATACGCAGTATTTT
TRBV6-6	TRBJ2-5	NA	TRBD2	CASSNLAGEVETQYF	TGTGCCAGCAGTAACTTAGCGGGAGAAGTGGAGACCCAGTACTTC
TRBV12-3/TRBV12-4	TRBJ2-6	NA	TRBD1	CASSLGQGSGANVLTF	TGTGCCAGCAGTTTAGGACAGGGATCTGGGGCCAACGTCCTGACTTTC